This T cell receptor (beta chain) was captured in a study of blood T cells in healthy people across ages. The CDR3 is made up of 15 amino acids. Trimming removed 2 bases from V and 1 base from J, with 12 bases in between. Using a J-beta primer mix together with a sample-barcoded 5' primer, a second PCR was run for roughly 7 to 11 cycles. From the 5' RACE reads, TCRdb called clonotypes with MiXCR, one entry per CDR3 protein. Here the sample spans fewer than 900,000 distinct CDR3 sequences, around 48% being singletons. The chain carries TRBV12-3 or TRBV12-4 and TRBJ2-7; the D gene is possibly TRBD1 (7 bases). Sequencing was carried out using blood. The receptor's source is an older woman in good health. The CDR3 loop is CASSLFQGGSYEQYF. CDR3 coding DNA: TGTGCCAGCAGTTTATTTCAGGGGGGATCCTACGAGCAGTACTTC.